Each of the 27 T cell receptor beta chains below was sequenced from the same sample in a study of blood T cell repertoires in COVID-19 (dated by TCRdb to between 2020 and 2021). Library preparation used the immunoSEQ multiplex PCR assay. TCRdb took this table from immuneACCESS and kept in-frame rearrangements with V and J called. Such tables lack part of the clones; where checked against another copy, unresolved V genes explain under half of the gap, and the rest is unexplained. For this sample there are over 150,000 clones; 82% appear just once. The ten largest clones add up to over 9.5% of the sample. Sequencing was done on a sample of PBMCs or T cells enriched from blood (not recorded which). The receptors come from a man aged 35-49 years who had recovered from COVID-19.

The sample holds many counts of this clone. DNA for the CDR3: TGCGCCAGCAGCTTGAGGGGCGGCGAAGCTTTCTTT. Translating it yields CASSLRGGEAFF. The rearrangement links TRBV5-1 to TRBJ1-1, with D possibly matching TRBD1 (5 bases). Trimming left V 1 base short and J 8 bases short, with 9 bases between. Germline lookup yields CDR1 SGHRS and CDR2 YFSETQ. The CDR3 sequence is 12 residues long.

The rearrangement links TRBV4-3 to TRBJ1-2; tentative D call: TRBD1 (5 bases). This CDR3 comprises 17 residues. V was pared by 1 base and J by 3 bases, with 18 bases between. The V gene's germline CDR1 is LGHNA and CDR2 YSLEER. The CDR3 is CASSQGTLGGNDYGYTF. Here the CDR3 DNA reads TGCGCCAGCAGCCAAGGAACCCTTGGGGGGAATGACTATGGCTACACCTTC.

The chain has TRBV9 and TRBJ2-1; 8 positions agree with TRBD1. Germline-derived CDR1 and CDR2 are SGDLS and YYNGEE. J was trimmed by 6 bases and V by 3 bases; bases with no gene match: 23. CDR3 length equals 20 residues. The CDR3: CASSAGTGSAFGKEFNEQFF. The CDR3 coding sequence is TGTGCCAGCAGCGCAGGGACAGGTTCTGCATTCGGAAAGGAGTTCAATGAGCAGTTCTTC.

This chain joins TRBV5-1 and TRBJ1-1; the D gene is possibly TRBD1 (6 bases). Germline V lookup: CDR1 SGHRS, CDR2 YFSETQ. Trimming removed 1 base from V and 0 bases from J, with 10 bases in between. The CDR3 spans 15 residues. The CDR3 spells CASSLSGDLNTEAFF. CDR3 nucleotides: TGCGCCAGCAGCTTGTCAGGGGACCTGAACACTGAAGCTTTCTTT.

V is TRBV5-4 and J is TRBJ1-1, with 9 bases aligning to TRBD1. The CDR3 has 15 residues. Germline CDR1 is SGHNT and CDR2 is YYREEE (reference sequence). Trimming at V came to 3 bases and at J to 7 bases, leaving 10 bases not matched to a gene. CDR3 residues: CASSSRPGQGFEAFF. The CDR3 bases are TGTGCCAGCAGCTCCCGGCCGGGACAGGGATTTGAAGCTTTCTTT.

J is TRBJ1-3 and V is TRBV10-3; no clear D gene. The CDR3 has 14 amino acids. The V gene's germline CDR1 is ENHRY and CDR2 SYGVKD. The V and J ends lost 8 bases and 0 bases respectively, with 11 bases between them. The CDR3 DNA reads TGTGCCATCCTCGACACCAGCTCTGGAAACACCATATATTTT. It codes for CAILDTSSGNTIYF.

This chain links TRBV7-2 with TRBJ2-1, with D perhaps TRBD1 (6 bases). The CDR3 is made up of 13 amino acids. Trimming took off 3 bases at V and 7 bases at J, with 10 bases between the two ends. CDR1 and CDR2 from the germline V gene are SGHTA and FQGNSA. The CDR3 region has the DNA TGTGCCAGCAGCTTCCTACAGGGAAATGAGCAGTTCTTC. Translating gives CASSFLQGNEQFF.

V and J are TRBV5-4 and TRBJ1-6; D is possibly TRBD1 (5 bases). V lost 4 bases to trimming and J lost 8 bases, with 22 bases between them. The CDR3 is 17 amino acids. Germline V gives CDR1 SGHNT, CDR2 YYREEE (reference sequence). CDR3 sequence (DNA): TGTGCCAGCAGCCAAGGCGGACGGGGGACGGTGGATTCACCCCTCCACTTT. It encodes CASSQGGRGTVDSPLHF.

This clone was counted a single time. The chain combines TRBV4-3 with TRBJ2-1; TRBD2 might be the D (6 bases). Between the trimmed V and J ends, which lost 0 bases and 4 bases, there was a span of 13 bases. The CDR3 has 16 residues. From germline, CDR1 is LGHNA and CDR2 YSLEER. CDR3 DNA sequence: TGCGCCAGCAGCCAAGACAACCCGGACTATTACAATGAGCAGTTCTTC. Residues: CASSQDNPDYYNEQFF.

The J gene is TRBJ2-5, the V gene TRBV7-9; 10 positions agree with TRBD2. Germline V CDR1 and CDR2: SEHNR, FQNEAQ (reference sequence). The ends lost 5 bases at V and 1 base at J; junction bases unmatched: 7. The CDR3 spans 16 residues. The CDR3 sequence: CASSPRLAGLQETQYF. The CDR3 region has the DNA TGTGCCAGCAGCCCGCGACTAGCGGGCCTCCAAGAGACCCAGTACTTC.

This chain links TRBV27 with TRBJ1-5; D ambiguous. Germline CDR1 and CDR2: MNHEY and SMNVEV (reference sequence). The V gene lost 3 bases and the J gene lost 3 bases, with 3 bases spanning the gap. This CDR3 spans 12 amino acids. Here the CDR3 DNA reads TGTGCCAGCAGTTTCCTCAATCAGCCCCAGCATTTT. It is translated as CASSFLNQPQHF.

The chain employs TRBV30 and TRBJ1-5; D unclear. Trimming removed 2 bases from V and 3 bases from J, with 8 bases in between. This CDR3 has 13 residues. Germline CDR1 and CDR2: GTSNPN and SVGIG (reference sequence). The CDR3 is CAWSMRDNQPQHF. CDR3 nucleotides: TGTGCCTGGAGTATGAGGGACAATCAGCCCCAGCATTTT.

Concerning this clone itself: The sample holds other DNA sequences that translate to the same CDR3. The chain combines TRBV2 with TRBJ1-1; D not resolved. The CDR3 consists of 13 residues. Germline V gene data show CDR1 as SNHLY and CDR2 as FYNNEI. Trimming took 5 bases from V and 0 from J, leaving 7 bases between them. The CDR3 is CASSTTVNTEAFF. The CDR3 bases are TGTGCCAGCAGTACCACAGTGAACACTGAAGCTTTCTTT.

The chain has TRBV5-1 and TRBJ2-1, with 12 bases matching TRBD2. The V gene end was trimmed by 3 bases and the J gene end by 1 base; junction bases not matched to a gene: 11. The CDR3 is 19 residues long. Germline-derived CDR1 and CDR2 are SGHRS and YFSETQ. The CDR3 reads CASSSPLAGGSGSYNEQFF. The CDR3 DNA follows: TGCGCCAGCAGCTCACCTCTAGCGGGAGGGTCGGGTTCCTACAATGAGCAGTTCTTC.

This chain connects TRBV7-6 to TRBJ1-2; 9 bases match TRBD1. V gave up 5 bases and J gave up 5 bases; unmatched junction bases: 3. The CDR3 is 13 residues long. Germline V gene sequence: CDR1 SGHVS, CDR2 FNYEAQ. The CDR3 here is CASSPGTGYGYTF. CDR3 nucleotides: TGTGCCAGCAGCCCCGGGACAGGGTATGGCTACACCTTC.

This chain links TRBV4-3 with TRBJ2-5; 8 bases are shared with TRBD2. V lost 0 bases to trimming and J lost 0 bases; unmatched junction nucleotides: 3. Germline V gene lookup returns CDR1 LGHNA and CDR2 YSLEER. This CDR3 has 16 residues. The CDR3, as DNA: TGCGCCAGCAGCCAAGAAAGACTAGCGTACCAAGAGACCCAGTACTTC. Protein: CASSQERLAYQETQYF.

V is TRBV6-5 and J is TRBJ1-5, with 10 bases fitting TRBD1. The ends lost 6 bases at V and 6 bases at J; junction bases unmatched: 8. The CDR3 consists of 15 residues. CDR1 is MNHEY and CDR2 is SVGAGI in the germline V gene. CDR3: CASSSGTGAGQPQHF. CDR3 DNA sequence: TGTGCCAGCAGCTCCGGGACAGGGGCGGGTCAGCCCCAGCATTTT.

This chain connects TRBV25-1 to TRBJ2-1; TRBD2 matches 8 bases. The germline CDR1 and CDR2 sequences are MGHDK and SYGVNS. The trim removed 3 bases at V and 7 bases at J, leaving 5 bases unmatched. The CDR3 contains 14 residues. The CDR3 DNA sequence: TGTGCCAGCAGTGATTTTAGCGGGATTAATGAGCAGTTCTTC. Translated: CASSDFSGINEQFF.

V gene TRBV19 combines with J gene TRBJ2-2; the match to TRBD2 covers 13 bases. This CDR3 has 15 residues. In germline, CDR1 is LNHDA, CDR2 SQIVND (reference sequence). J was trimmed by 7 bases and V by 9 bases; bases with no gene match: 8. In DNA form, the CDR3 reads TGTGCCAGCAGAAGGACTAGCGGGAGTGGCGGGGAGCTGTTTTTT. The encoded protein is CASRRTSGSGGELFF.

This sequence joins TRBV19 and TRBJ2-7, with 9 nucleotides matching TRBD2. Per germline, CDR1 LNHDA and CDR2 SQIVND (reference sequence). The CDR3 runs to 14 residues. With V trimmed by 3 bases and J by 4 bases, 4 bases remained unmatched. The DNA of the CDR3 is TGTGCCAGTAGTATGGCGGGAGGGACGTACGAGCAGTACTTC. The encoded protein is CASSMAGGTYEQYF.

The V and J genes are TRBV7-9 and TRBJ1-1; unclear D gene. The V end was cut by 2 bases, the J end by 8 bases, with 9 bases between. In germline, CDR1 is SEHNR, CDR2 FQNEAQ (reference sequence). This CDR3 has 12 residues. CDR3 amino acids: CASSLFGVEAFF. The CDR3 region has the DNA TGTGCCAGCAGCTTATTCGGGGTAGAAGCTTTCTTT. Combining the CDR3 with reference TRBV7-9 and TRBJ1-1 gives the whole variable domain DTGVSQNPRHKITKRGQNVTFRCDPISEHNRLYWYRQTLGQGPEFLTYFQNEAQLEKSRLLSDRFSAERPKGSFSTLEIQRTEQGDSAMYLCASSLFGVEAFFGQGTRLTVV.

This rearrangement joins TRBV5-8 to TRBJ1-1; no definite D call. Germline loops: CDR1 SGHTS, CDR2 YDEGEE. Trimming cost V 5 bases and J 5 bases, with 13 bases left between them. The CDR3 covers 13 residues. The CDR3 DNA is TGTGCCAGCAGACACCCCTCAGGTACTGAAGCTTTCTTT. Translating gives CASRHPSGTEAFF.

This clone appeared a single time. In nucleotides, the CDR3 is TGTGCCAGCACTGGGACAGGGGTAGGTGAAAAACTGTTTTTT. This codes for CASTGTGVGEKLFF. The V call is TRBV6-5, the J call TRBJ1-4; 10 positions agree with TRBD1. The CDR3 totals 14 residues. V dropped 7 bases and J dropped 7; count of bases not matched to a gene: 6. Germline loops: CDR1 MNHEY, CDR2 SVGAGI.

V usage is TRBV7-2 and J usage is TRBJ2-3, with 7 bases identical to TRBD2. The CDR3 sequence is 15 residues long. Germline CDR1 is SGHTA and CDR2 is FQGNSA. The V and J ends lost 2 bases and 9 bases, in that order; junction bases with no gene match: 11. In DNA form, the CDR3 reads TGTGCCAGCAGCTTAAGTAGCGGGCCTGGCGGGACGCAGTATTTT. Amino acids: CASSLSSGPGGTQYF.

CDR3 in amino acids: CASSYSDSPYSGANVLTF. The CDR3 DNA reads TGTGCCAGCAGTTATTCCGACAGCCCCTACTCTGGGGCCAACGTCCTGACTTTC. This rearrangement joins TRBV6-2 or TRBV6-3 to TRBJ2-6; D possibly corresponds to TRBD1 (5 bases). The germline CDR1 and CDR2 sequences are MNHEY and SVGEGT. Trimming stripped 3 bases from V and 0 bases from J, with 15 bases between. The CDR3 is 18 residues long.

The chain is built from TRBV5-1 and TRBJ1-3, with 12 nucleotides matching TRBD1. The CDR3 runs to 16 residues. V trimming: 3 bases; J trimming: 2 bases; junction bases outside the gene matches: 3. Germline values: CDR1 SGHRS, CDR2 YFSETQ. The CDR3 DNA is TGCGCCAGCAGCTCCGGGACAGGGGGCGCTGGAAACACCATATATTTT. The encoded protein is CASSSGTGGAGNTIYF.

The rearrangement joins TRBV6-1 to TRBJ2-3, with TRBD2 identical over 8 bases. V trimming: 8 bases; J trimming: 2 bases; junction bases outside the gene matches: 12. CDR1 and CDR2 from the germline V gene are MNHNS and SASEGT. The CDR3 is made up of 16 amino acids. The CDR3 here is CASGGERESHTDTQYF. In DNA form, the CDR3 reads TGTGCCAGCGGTGGTGAGCGGGAGAGCCACACAGATACGCAGTATTTT.